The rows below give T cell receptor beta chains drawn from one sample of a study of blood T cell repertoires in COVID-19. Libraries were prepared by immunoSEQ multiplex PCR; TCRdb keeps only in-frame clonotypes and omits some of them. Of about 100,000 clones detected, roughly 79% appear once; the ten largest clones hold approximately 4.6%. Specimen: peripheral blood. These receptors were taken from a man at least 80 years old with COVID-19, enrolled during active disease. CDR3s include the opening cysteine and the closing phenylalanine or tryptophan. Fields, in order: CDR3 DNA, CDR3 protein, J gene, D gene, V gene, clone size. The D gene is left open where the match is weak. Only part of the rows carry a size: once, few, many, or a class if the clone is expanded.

TGCGCCAGCAGCACCGGGACAGTCACTGAAGCTTTCTTT | CASSTGTVTEAFF | TRBJ1-1 | TRBD1 | TRBV5-1 | many
TGTGCCAGCAGTCCGGGCCCAGGGGGTATTGGCTATGGCTACACCTTC | CASSPGPGGIGYGYTF | TRBJ1-2 | TRBD1 | TRBV6-6 | NA
TGTGCCAGCTCACCGGACAGCGGGAGTGAGAGGCCCCTCCACTTT | CASSPDSGSERPLHF | TRBJ1-6 | NA | TRBV18 | few
TGTGCCAGCAGTTACCGCCGGGACAGCTCTGGAAACACCATATATTTT | CASSYRRDSSGNTIYF | TRBJ1-3 | TRBD1 | TRBV6-2/TRBV6-3 | NA
TGTGCCTTATCCCCCCGCGGGTCTATACCCACCTTC | CALSPRGSIPTF | TRBJ1-2 | NA | TRBV30 | once
TGCGCCAGCAGCCGCCGGGACAGGGTCTTCACCGGGGAGCTGTTTTTT | CASSRRDRVFTGELFF | TRBJ2-2 | TRBD1 | TRBV5-1 | NA
TGTGCCAGCAGTTTAGCGCCCAACCTAGTATCCTACGAGCAGTACTTC | CASSLAPNLVSYEQYF | TRBJ2-7 | NA | TRBV27 | NA
TGTGCCAGCAGTTTTATTTATGCGGACAGGGAAGCTTTCTTT | CASSFIYADREAFF | TRBJ1-1 | TRBD1 | TRBV28 | NA
TGTGCCAGCAGCTTGTTCACCTACGAGCAGTACTTC | CASSLFTYEQYF | TRBJ2-7 | NA | TRBV5-6 | NA
TGCAGTGCTAGTTGGGGACTTAGCACAGATACGCAGTATTTT | CSASWGLSTDTQYF | TRBJ2-3 | NA | TRBV20-1 | NA
TGCGCCAGCAGCTTCGGGACTAGCGGGTCTTACAATGAGCAGTTCTTC | CASSFGTSGSYNEQFF | TRBJ2-1 | TRBD2 | TRBV5-1 | once
TGCGCCAGCAGCACCCGGACAGGAATGGAACCCTACGAGCAGTACTTC | CASSTRTGMEPYEQYF | TRBJ2-7 | TRBD1 | TRBV4-1 | many
TGTGCCTGGAGTGTACGAGGAGAGAGACCCCCGAGGAACTATGGCTACACCTTC | CAWSVRGERPPRNYGYTF | TRBJ1-2 | NA | TRBV30 | NA
TGTGCCTGGAGTTCAGGGGTGGTAGATACGCAGTATTTT | CAWSSGVVDTQYF | TRBJ2-3 | NA | TRBV30 | NA
TGTGCCAGCAGGGTTCGGACATCCTACAATGAGCAGTTCTTC | CASRVRTSYNEQFF | TRBJ2-1 | NA | TRBV2 | NA
TGTGCCAGCAGTCCTAGCGGATCGTTCCCAGATACGCAGTATTTT | CASSPSGSFPDTQYF | TRBJ2-3 | TRBD2 | TRBV3-1/TRBV3-2 | NA
TGTGCCAGCAGCGTTCTCGACGGGGGAGTGTTCTATGGCTACACCTTC | CASSVLDGGVFYGYTF | TRBJ1-2 | NA | TRBV9 | once
TGTGCCAGCAGCTTAAGGGACAGGGTAGCTGGAAACACCATATATTTT | CASSLRDRVAGNTIYF | TRBJ1-3 | TRBD1 | TRBV7-2 | NA
TGCGCCAGCAGCCAAGCAGGGATGGGAAATTCACCCCTCCACTTT | CASSQAGMGNSPLHF | TRBJ1-6 | NA | TRBV4-1 | NA
TGTGCCAGCAGCCAGGGTTACACTGAAGCTTTCTTT | CASSQGYTEAFF | TRBJ1-1 | NA | TRBV6-6 | once
TGTGCCAGCAGTTACGGACTAGCGGGGCAAGAGACCCAGTACTTC | CASSYGLAGQETQYF | TRBJ2-5 | TRBD2 | TRBV5-6 | NA
TGTGCCAGCAGCGTAAGCACCGGGGGTGATGGAGAAAAACTGTTTTTT | CASSVSTGGDGEKLFF | TRBJ1-4 | NA | TRBV9 | NA
TGTGCCAGCAGTGACCGGGACAGGGGAATCTATGGCTACACCTTC | CASSDRDRGIYGYTF | TRBJ1-2 | TRBD1 | TRBV6-4 | NA
TGTGCCAGCAGCTTAGAAACAGGGGGAAACACTGAAGCTTTCTTT | CASSLETGGNTEAFF | TRBJ1-1 | TRBD1 | TRBV7-2 | once
TGTGCCAGCAGTGAAAGTATCGCGGTTATGCAGTACTTC | CASSESIAVMQYF | TRBJ2-7 | NA | TRBV2 | NA
TGTGCCAGTTCGAGGGGGCACCAAGAGACCCAGTACTTC | CASSRGHQETQYF | TRBJ2-5 | TRBD1 | TRBV19 | NA
TGTGCCAGCAGCAAAAGCGGGGGGCGGGAGACCCAGTACTTC | CASSKSGGRETQYF | TRBJ2-5 | TRBD2 | TRBV9 | NA
TGTGCCAGCTCATTGGGACAGGGGGAGACCCAGTACTTC | CASSLGQGETQYF | TRBJ2-5 | TRBD1 | TRBV18 | NA
TGTGCCAGCAGCTTAGCGGGCAGGGGGAAGACCCAGTACTTC | CASSLAGRGKTQYF | TRBJ2-5 | TRBD1 | TRBV7-2 | NA
TGTGCCAGCAGCTTAGCCCCCGACAGGGCCAATGAGCAGTTCTTC | CASSLAPDRANEQFF | TRBJ2-1 | TRBD1 | TRBV7-6 | NA
TGCGCCAGCAGCCAAGATCCCCGGAGCTCTGGAAACACCATATATTTT | CASSQDPRSSGNTIYF | TRBJ1-3 | NA | TRBV4-1 | NA
TGTGCCAGTAGGCTGGATGGACAGGGCCGTAGCTATGGCTACACCTTC | CASRLDGQGRSYGYTF | TRBJ1-2 | TRBD1 | TRBV19 | NA
TGTGCCAGTATGGGGGGTAACACTGAAGCTTTCTTT | CASMGGNTEAFF | TRBJ1-1 | NA | TRBV19 | NA
TGCGCCAGCAGAAAAGGCTCCAGACAGGGGTTAAACTATGGCTACACCTTC | CASRKGSRQGLNYGYTF | TRBJ1-2 | TRBD1 | TRBV10-1 | NA
TGTGCCAGTAGGAGCGGTAATGAAAAACTGTTTTTT | CASRSGNEKLFF | TRBJ1-4 | NA | TRBV19 | few
TGTGCCAGCAGTTACTTACTTAACACTGAAGCTTTCTTT | CASSYLLNTEAFF | TRBJ1-1 | NA | TRBV6-2/TRBV6-3 | few
TGTGCCAGCAGTTTAACAGGGAACTCTGGGGCCAACGTCCTGACTTTC | CASSLTGNSGANVLTF | TRBJ2-6 | NA | TRBV6-6 | few
TGTGCCAGCTCACTGCGACAGGGGGTGGACTATGGCTACACCTTC | CASSLRQGVDYGYTF | TRBJ1-2 | TRBD1 | TRBV18 | NA
TGTGCCAGCAGCCGTAGCTCCTATAATTCACCCCTCCACTTT | CASSRSSYNSPLHF | TRBJ1-6 | NA | TRBV6-2/TRBV6-3 | NA
TGCAGTGCTAGTAGAGCGGACAGGGGATCTGGCGAGCAGTACTTC | CSASRADRGSGEQYF | TRBJ2-7 | TRBD1 | TRBV20-1 | NA
TGTGCCAGCAGCTCCGGGACTTACGATGAGCAGTTCTTC | CASSSGTYDEQFF | TRBJ2-1 | NA | TRBV6-5 | NA
TGTGCCAGCAGCCTCCGGGGTAGCGGCACAGATACGCAGTATTTT | CASSLRGSGTDTQYF | TRBJ2-3 | NA | TRBV5-4 | NA
TGTGCCAGCAGTCCCACGCGGTATCAGCCCCAGCATTTT | CASSPTRYQPQHF | TRBJ1-5 | NA | TRBV6-5 | NA
TGCAGTGCTAGTGACAGCCGACTAGCGGGAGGGGTGGCAGATACGCAGTATTTT | CSASDSRLAGGVADTQYF | TRBJ2-3 | TRBD2 | TRBV20-1 | NA
TGTGCCAGCAGTTCCCAGGGGGCCCTTGGGGGGGAGACCATATATTTT | CASSSQGALGGETIYF | TRBJ1-3 | TRBD1 | TRBV7-2 | NA
TGTGCCAGCAGCCCCCGGGACAGGGGGGTCGAGCAGTACTTC | CASSPRDRGVEQYF | TRBJ2-7 | TRBD1 | TRBV3-1/TRBV3-2 | NA
TGCGCCAGCAGCCTGACACCTTCCTACGAGCAGTACTTC | CASSLTPSYEQYF | TRBJ2-7 | NA | TRBV4-1 | few
TGTGCCAGCAGTTTAGATAGGGGTACTGAAGCTTTCTTT | CASSLDRGTEAFF | TRBJ1-1 | NA | TRBV12-3/TRBV12-4 | NA
TGCGCCAGCAGAAATAACAGGGACACCGGGGAGCTGTTTTTT | CASRNNRDTGELFF | TRBJ2-2 | NA | TRBV10-1 | NA
TGTGCCAGCAGCCAACCCGTTAACACCGGGGAGCTGTTTTTT | CASSQPVNTGELFF | TRBJ2-2 | NA | TRBV3-1/TRBV3-2 | NA
TGCGCCAGCAGCCTGGGGACAGGGGGCCGGAGCAATCAGCCCCAGCATTTT | CASSLGTGGRSNQPQHF | TRBJ1-5 | TRBD1 | TRBV4-1 | NA
TGTGCCAGCAGCCAAAGTCTAGCCCTAAGCGAGCAGTACTTC | CASSQSLALSEQYF | TRBJ2-7 | NA | TRBV3-1/TRBV3-2 | NA
TGTGCCAGCAGTTTAGATGGTTCAGGGGCTCCCAGCTCCTACGAGCAGTACTTC | CASSLDGSGAPSSYEQYF | TRBJ2-7 | NA | TRBV27 | once
TGTGCCAGCAGCCAAGTCCGGGTAACAAACACCATATATTTT | CASSQVRVTNTIYF | TRBJ1-3 | NA | TRBV3-1/TRBV3-2 | once
TGTGCCAGCAGTATCGGGACAGGGGGGACTGAAGCTTTCTTT | CASSIGTGGTEAFF | TRBJ1-1 | TRBD1 | TRBV7-9 | NA
TGTGCCAGCTCACTGGGACAGAACACTGAAGCTTTCTTT | CASSLGQNTEAFF | TRBJ1-1 | NA | TRBV18 | NA
TGTGCCAGCAGCTTGGGGAGGGGACTAGCGGGAGGACAAGAGACCCAGTACTTC | CASSLGRGLAGGQETQYF | TRBJ2-5 | TRBD2 | TRBV5-6 | NA
TGCGCCAGCAGCCCTACAGCGGGGGGCCTCACAGATACGCAGTATTTT | CASSPTAGGLTDTQYF | TRBJ2-3 | TRBD2 | TRBV5-1 | NA
TGTGCCAGCAGCTTAGTCCCGAGACAGGGGGCCAGCGAGCAGTACTTC | CASSLVPRQGASEQYF | TRBJ2-7 | TRBD1 | TRBV7-6 | NA
TGTGCCAGCAGCTCCAGGACAGGGGGCAACTATGGCTACACCTTC | CASSSRTGGNYGYTF | TRBJ1-2 | TRBD1 | TRBV7-9 | NA